Following are 30 T cell receptor beta chains from one sample sequenced in a study of blood T cell repertoires in COVID-19. Libraries were prepared by immunoSEQ multiplex PCR; TCRdb keeps only in-frame clonotypes and omits some of them. This table has 100,000 or so clones, 75% to 95% appearing once. The specimen sequenced was peripheral blood. These receptors came from a woman in her forties or fifties in a cohort sampled during active COVID-19.

This clone occurred a few times. The CDR3 region has the DNA TGTGCCAGTAGTATAGCTGGCAGGGGGGCATATGGCTACACCTTC. Translation gives CASSIAGRGAYGYTF. The chain uses TRBV19 and TRBJ1-2, with 7 bases lining up with TRBD1. This CDR3 has 15 amino acids. Germline assignment: CDR1 LNHDA and CDR2 SQIVND (reference sequence). J gave up 5 bases and V 1 base, and 7 bases lay outside the gene matches. The variable domain in full, completed from reference TRBV19 and TRBJ1-2, reads DGGITQSPKYLFRKEGQNVTLSCEQNLNHDAMYWYRQDPGQGLRLIYYSQIVNDFQKGDIAEGYSVSREKKESFPLTVTSAQKNPTAFYLCASSIAGRGAYGYTFGSGTRLTVV.

The gene calls are TRBV27 and TRBJ1-2, with D maybe TRBD1 (5 bases). CDR1 MNHEY and CDR2 SMNVEV come from the germline V gene (reference sequence). V was shortened by 0 bases and J by 6 bases, with 20 bases between the two germline ends. CDR3 length: 17 residues. The CDR3 spells CASSLSPTGVVGDGYTF. DNA of the CDR3: TGTGCCAGCAGTTTATCCCCAACAGGCGTGGTTGGCGATGGCTACACCTTC.

This chain uses TRBV20-1 with TRBJ2-7; TRBD2 aligns across 8 bases. With V trimmed by 3 bases and J by 4 bases, 17 bases remained unmatched. Germline V lookup: CDR1 DFQATT, CDR2 SNEGSKA (reference sequence). This CDR3 has 17 residues. In DNA, the CDR3 is TGCAGTGCTAGTCTTAGGGGACTAGGGGGGGCCTTTTACGAGCAGTACTTC. It translates to CSASLRGLGGAFYEQYF.

This sequence joins TRBV11-2 and TRBJ2-1, with 7 positions matching TRBD2. The germline V gene has CDR1 SGHAT and CDR2 FQNNGV. The CDR3 contains 16 residues. V lost 4 bases, J lost 8 bases, and 14 bases stayed unmatched. CDR3 in DNA: TGTGCCAGCAGCTCCATGGGTGGGAGGGCTTACCATGAGCAGTTCTTC. This encodes CASSSMGGRAYHEQFF.

The chain joins TRBV5-1 to TRBJ1-4, with a weak D call TRBD1 (5 bases). The V end lost 0 bases, the J end lost 5 bases, and 11 bases lay between the germline ends. CDR1 and CDR2 from the germline V gene are SGHRS and YFSETQ. The CDR3 covers 15 residues. The CDR3 coding sequence is TGCGCCAGCAGCTTGGCCGGGACTGAGAATGAAAAACTGTTTTTT. Encoded protein: CASSLAGTENEKLFF.

Written as DNA, the CDR3 is TGTGCCAGCTCTACGGGGGAGGACACTGAAGCTTTCTTT. Translation: CASSTGEDTEAFF. The chain joins TRBV18 to TRBJ1-1, with TRBD1 as a possible D gene (5 bases). The CDR3 is 13 amino acids. V was trimmed by 6 bases and J by 3 bases, leaving 11 bases between them. Germline V gene sequence: CDR1 KGHSH, CDR2 LQKENI.

The chain employs TRBV7-3 and TRBJ2-1, with TRBD1 matching 8 bases. The V gene end was trimmed by 5 bases and the J gene end by 10 bases; junction bases not matched to a gene: 10. This CDR3 contains 14 residues. The germline V gene encodes CDR1 SGHTA and CDR2 FQGTGA. CDR3 loop: CASSIIGQGGEQFF. The CDR3, as DNA: TGTGCCAGCAGCATCATCGGACAGGGCGGGGAGCAGTTCTTC.

The chain's CDR3 is CASSLRMATVPYEQYF. CDR3 bases: TGTGCCAGCAGTTTACGAATGGCGACAGTGCCCTACGAGCAGTACTTC. This chain joins TRBV27 and TRBJ2-7, with D possibly TRBD1 on 5 matching bases. This CDR3 has 16 amino acids. Germline V gives CDR1 MNHEY, CDR2 SMNVEV (reference sequence). The ends were cut back, 2 bases at V and 2 bases at J, with 16 bases in the middle.

This clone has a single count. V is TRBV30 and J is TRBJ1-6; D call uncertain. The CDR3 covers 13 residues. With 0 bases removed from V and 6 bases from J, the gap between germline ends came to 6 bases. Germline CDR1 GTSNPN, CDR2 SVGIG (reference sequence). CDR3 in DNA: TGTGCCTGGAGTGTACAAGTTAATTCACCCCTCCACTTT. It is translated as CAWSVQVNSPLHF.

This chain joins TRBV28 and TRBJ2-7, with D perhaps TRBD1 (6 bases). The CDR3 contains 15 residues. Germline CDR1 reads MDHEN; CDR2 reads SYDVKM. V lost 1 base and J lost 1, with 11 bases in between. In nucleotides, the CDR3 is TGTGCCAGCAGTTTATATGCAGGGGCTTCCTACGAGCAGTACTTC. Translating gives CASSLYAGASYEQYF.

V and J are TRBV7-2 and TRBJ2-1; 12 bases map to TRBD2. This CDR3 spans 18 amino acids. V shed 1 base, J shed 2 bases, and the junction held 6 bases outside the gene matches. The germline CDR1 and CDR2 sequences are SGHTA and FQGNSA. CDR3 protein: CASSLGLAGGPTYNEQFF. The DNA of the CDR3 is TGTGCCAGCAGCTTAGGGCTAGCGGGAGGGCCCACCTACAATGAGCAGTTCTTC.

The chain uses TRBV5-3 and TRBJ1-1, with D tentatively TRBD1 (5 bases). TRBV5-3 is an ORF, and what it does is uncertain. This CDR3 is 17 amino acids long. V gave up 4 bases and J gave up 0 bases, with 19 bases separating them. The CDR3 region is CARSRPKRKGLNTEAFF. The CDR3, as DNA: TGTGCCAGAAGCCGCCCTAAGAGAAAGGGGCTGAACACTGAAGCTTTCTTT.

The chain carries TRBV24-1 and TRBJ2-2; a weak D match, TRBD1 (5 bases). The germline V gene encodes CDR1 KGHDR and CDR2 SFDVKD. The CDR3 runs 14 residues. The V end lost 0 bases, the J end lost 5 bases, and 6 bases lay between the germline ends. DNA of the CDR3: TGTGCCACCAGTGATTTGTCAGGGACCGGGGAGCTGTTTTTT. Translating gives CATSDLSGTGELFF.

CDR3 coding DNA: TGCGCCACCGCTGAAGCGGGGGAGACCTCGACCCAGTACTTC. Protein: CATAEAGETSTQYF. The chain uses TRBV10-1 and TRBJ2-5, with TRBD2 matching over 8 bases. This CDR3 comprises 14 residues. CDR1 is WNHNN, CDR2 SYGVQD, per germline (reference sequence). V lost 10 bases, J lost 7 bases, and 14 bases stayed unmatched.

The V gene is TRBV29-1, the J gene TRBJ1-5; a possible D gene is TRBD1 (6 bases). Germline CDR1 and CDR2: SQVTM and ANQGSEA. The V end lost 7 bases, the J end lost 7 bases, and 20 bases lay between the germline ends. The CDR3 runs 14 residues. For the CDR3, the DNA is TGCAGCGCAGGGGACATTGGCTTGGGGCAGCCCCAGCATTTT. Translating gives CSAGDIGLGQPQHF.

This chain joins TRBV6-5 and TRBJ2-4; D might be TRBD2 (5 bases). Germline V gene data show CDR1 as MNHEY and CDR2 as SVGAGI. This CDR3 comprises 14 residues. V lost 6 bases and J 1 base, leaving 10 bases between the germline ends. CDR3 sequence: CASRGPGAKNIQYF. The CDR3 nucleotides read TGTGCCAGCAGAGGGCCGGGGGCCAAAAACATTCAGTACTTC.

V and J are TRBV28 and TRBJ2-7; D is perhaps TRBD1 (6 bases). Germline values: CDR1 MDHEN, CDR2 SYDVKM. The CDR3 loop spans 14 amino acids. V dropped 5 bases and J dropped 5 bases, with 16 bases sitting between them. CDR3 in amino acids: CASSHGQIPHEQYF. The CDR3, as DNA: TGTGCCAGCAGTCACGGACAGATTCCCCACGAGCAGTACTTC.

This chain links TRBV7-8 with TRBJ1-2; 8 bases fit TRBD1. V gave up 3 bases and J gave up 5 bases; unmatched junction bases: 8. Germline CDR1 reads SGHVS; CDR2 reads FQNEAQ. The CDR3 contains 15 residues. In DNA, the CDR3 is TGTGCCAGCAGCTTCGGACAGGGCGGCTCTTATGGCTACACCTTC. Residues: CASSFGQGGSYGYTF.

The chain is built from TRBV10-3 and TRBJ2-7, with 9 bases fitting TRBD2. From germline, CDR1 is ENHRY and CDR2 SYGVKD. The length of the CDR3 is 17 residues. V lost 8 bases and J lost 4; bases outside the gene matches: 18. The CDR3 DNA follows: TGTGCCATCGCGGCCCGTATTAGCGGGGGACGCGGGTACGAGCAGTACTTC. This codes for CAIAARISGGRGYEQYF.

The chain couples TRBV9 to TRBJ2-1; weak D call: TRBD2 (6 bases). This CDR3 is 14 amino acids long. Germline CDR1 reads SGDLS; CDR2 reads YYNGEE. Trimming took off 0 bases at V and 9 bases at J, with 13 bases between the two ends. The CDR3, as DNA: TGTGCCAGCAGCGTAGCGGCCCACGGGAGTGAGCAGTTCTTC. Amino acids: CASSVAAHGSEQFF.

In its sample, this clone was seen once. The chain carries TRBV6-5 and TRBJ2-7; possibly TRBD2 for D (6 bases). V gave up 7 bases and J gave up 2 bases, with 18 bases separating them. The CDR3 runs 15 residues. CDR1 is MNHEY, CDR2 SVGAGI, per germline. CDR3 protein: CASKPQGGPPYEQYF. CDR3 DNA sequence: TGTGCCAGCAAGCCTCAGGGAGGTCCCCCCTACGAGCAGTACTTC.

Only a few counts were recorded for this clone. J is TRBJ1-5 and V is TRBV6-1; 10 bases are a match to TRBD1. Germline lookup yields CDR1 MNHNS and CDR2 SASEGT. V shed 1 base, J shed 6 bases, and the junction held 0 bases outside the gene matches. The CDR3 loop spans 14 amino acids. CDR3 in DNA: TGTGCCAGCAGTGAAGGACAGGGGGCTCAGCCCCAGCATTTT. Its protein product is CASSEGQGAQPQHF.

This chain uses TRBV5-1 with TRBJ2-7; 14 positions match TRBD2. This CDR3 region has 15 residues. V gave up 4 bases and J gave up 3 bases; unmatched junction bases: 3. Germline V gives CDR1 SGHRS, CDR2 YFSETQ. The DNA of the CDR3 is TGCGCCAGCAGCGAGGGACTAGCGGGAGTCTACGAGCAGTACTTC. Its protein product is CASSEGLAGVYEQYF.

The V and J genes are TRBV19 and TRBJ2-1; 10 bases are shared with TRBD2. With V trimmed by 5 bases and J by 2 bases, 9 bases remained unmatched. Germline values: CDR1 LNHDA, CDR2 SQIVND (reference sequence). CDR3 size: 17 residues. Here the CDR3 DNA reads TGTGCCAGTAGTCCCGGACTAGCGGATCCCCCCTACAATGAGCAGTTCTTC. This encodes CASSPGLADPPYNEQFF. Combining the CDR3 with reference TRBV19 and TRBJ2-1 gives the whole variable domain DGGITQSPKYLFRKEGQNVTLSCEQNLNHDAMYWYRQDPGQGLRLIYYSQIVNDFQKGDIAEGYSVSREKKESFPLTVTSAQKNPTAFYLCASSPGLADPPYNEQFFGPGTRLTVL.

The chain employs TRBV3-1 (or the pseudogene TRBV3-2) and TRBJ1-1, with D tentatively TRBD1 (6 bases). Per the germline V gene, CDR1 is LGHDT and CDR2 is YNNKEL (reference sequence). V lost 1 base and J 7 bases, leaving 10 bases between the germline ends. The CDR3 contains 13 residues. This CDR3 reads CASSQVGGGEAFF. Written as DNA, the CDR3 is TGTGCCAGCAGCCAAGTAGGGGGTGGTGAAGCTTTCTTT.

This clone has a single count. The gene calls are TRBV19 and TRBJ2-3; TRBD1 agrees at 12 bases. The CDR3 is made up of 19 amino acids. In germline, CDR1 is LNHDA, CDR2 SQIVND (reference sequence). V lost 0 bases and J lost 6; bases outside the gene matches: 13. In DNA form, the CDR3 reads TGTGCCAGTAGTATAGATGGTCCCCTCGGGACAGGGGGCATGGATACGCAGTATTTT. Encoded protein: CASSIDGPLGTGGMDTQYF. Using reference TRBV19 and TRBJ2-3 for the parts outside the CDR3, the full variable domain is DGGITQSPKYLFRKEGQNVTLSCEQNLNHDAMYWYRQDPGQGLRLIYYSQIVNDFQKGDIAEGYSVSREKKESFPLTVTSAQKNPTAFYLCASSIDGPLGTGGMDTQYFGPGTRLTVL.

This chain uses TRBV3-1 (or the pseudogene TRBV3-2) with TRBJ2-5, with 10 bases lining up with TRBD1. Germline CDR1 is LGHDT and CDR2 is YNNKEL (reference sequence). The trim removed 4 bases at V and 7 bases at J, leaving 9 bases unmatched. The CDR3 is 15 amino acids. CDR3 protein: CASSRSTGGQGTQYF. The CDR3 DNA sequence: TGTGCCAGCAGCCGATCGACAGGGGGCCAGGGGACCCAGTACTTC.

The V and J genes are TRBV14 and TRBJ2-5, with a tentative D call TRBD2 (5 bases). This CDR3 is 12 amino acids long. Per germline, CDR1 SGHDN and CDR2 FVKESK. Deletions cut 1 base from V and 5 bases from J, with 5 bases between. The CDR3 loop is CASSQASETQYF. CDR3 coding DNA: TGTGCCAGCAGCCAAGCTAGCGAGACCCAGTACTTC.

The genes are TRBV5-1 and TRBJ2-6; D possibly corresponds to TRBD1 (5 bases). Germline lookup yields CDR1 SGHRS and CDR2 YFSETQ. The CDR3 has 15 residues. V lost 7 bases and J lost 0, with 11 bases in between. CDR3 bases: TGCGCCAGCTCTCTAGGGGACTCTGGGGCCAACGTCCTGACTTTC. It is translated as CASSLGDSGANVLTF.

This chain connects TRBV19 to TRBJ2-7; possible D gene TRBD2, 5 bases. CDR3 length: 14 amino acids. V was shortened by 5 bases and J by 3 bases, with 14 bases between the two germline ends. Germline V lookup: CDR1 LNHDA, CDR2 SQIVND (reference sequence). CDR3: CASSLDLGNYEQYF. CDR3 DNA sequence: TGTGCCAGTAGTTTGGATCTCGGGAACTACGAGCAGTACTTC.